The clone carrying this T cell receptor beta chain was found many times. Antigen unknown. Time point denoted: newly diagnosed GD, antithyroid drugs for less than 3 months. Extracted PBMC RNA gave rise to the TCR library. An endocrinology department located in Xi'an, China, was where the patients came from. Both iRepertoire HTBI primers and Arm-PCR of CDR3 regions were used to build the TCR beta libraries. TCRdb re-analysed the multiplex PCR reads in MiXCR, keeping a single row per CDR3 protein. The repertoire has more than 300,000 distinct CDR3 sequences, 15% to 19% of them found once; the top ten carry approximately 22%. This record belongs to a study of regulatory T cells in long-lasting Graves disease. Study observations and caveats: TCR diversity was lower in persistent Graves' patients (versus newly diagnosed ones). What was studied was peripheral blood only, and not thyroid tissue.

This specimen consisted of peripheral blood mononuclear cells (PBMCs), obtained at new diagnosis, from a patient treated with antithyroid drugs. The clonotype was recovered from a female donor with Graves disease.

The CDR3 loop reads CASRPGQGAIEAFF. CDR3 DNA sequence: TGTGCCAGCAGACCGGGACAGGGGGCGATTGAAGCTTTCTTT. The J gene is TRBJ1-1, the V gene TRBV12-3 or TRBV12-4, with 12 bases that match TRBD1. The J segment lost 7 bases and the V segment lost 6 bases, leaving 6 bases of the junction unmatched. The CDR3 sequence is 14 residues long.